This T cell receptor beta chain came from a study of vaccination and CD4 T cells after COVID-19. Regarding the study as a whole: Nearly all convalescent vaccine-specific clones, 304 of 307, recognized only SARS-CoV-2 spike. The study found that a median about 88% of reactive clones in convalescent patients appeared only post-vaccination. The study examined relatively few convalescent patients and included no early post-infection timepoints.

Time point defined: late sampling 161 to 241 days after vaccination in three convalescent patients. To note about this clonotype: The antigen remains unidentified.

TCRdb itself ran the PCR reads through MiXCR, one entry per CDR3 protein. The sample records 30,000 or so distinct CDR3 sequences, about 46% being singletons. Germline-derived CDR1 and CDR2 are DFQATT and SNEGSKA (reference sequence). V gave up 5 bases and J gave up 7 bases; unmatched junction bases: 7. The CDR3 runs 12 residues. This sample comprised CD4+ T cells from blood, obtained about 7 months after SARS-CoV-2 vaccination. This TCR came from a human donor who had recovered from COVID-19. The rearrangement links TRBV20-1 to TRBJ1-2; TRBD1 aligns across 7 bases. CDR3 nucleotide sequence: TGCAGTGCTCCACAGGGGATAGGTGGCTACACCTTC. As protein: CSAPQGIGGYTF.